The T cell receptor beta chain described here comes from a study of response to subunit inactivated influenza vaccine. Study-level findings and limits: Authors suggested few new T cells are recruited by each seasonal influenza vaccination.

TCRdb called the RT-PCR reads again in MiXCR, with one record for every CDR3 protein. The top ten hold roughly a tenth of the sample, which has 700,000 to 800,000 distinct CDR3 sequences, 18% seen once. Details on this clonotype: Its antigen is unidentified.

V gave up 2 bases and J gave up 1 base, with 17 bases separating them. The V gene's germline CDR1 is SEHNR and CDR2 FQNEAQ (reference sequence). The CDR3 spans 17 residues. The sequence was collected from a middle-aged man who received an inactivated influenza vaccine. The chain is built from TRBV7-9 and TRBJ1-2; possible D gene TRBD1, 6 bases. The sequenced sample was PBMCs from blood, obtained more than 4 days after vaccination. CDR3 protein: CASSLLHRVGLNYGYTF. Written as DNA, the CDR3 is TGTGCCAGCAGCTTACTCCACAGGGTTGGACTTAACTATGGCTACACCTTC.